The source of this TCR beta chain is a study of blood T cell repertoires in COVID-19. About the research overall: The United States, Italy and Spain were the sources of the acute and convalescent COVID-19 samples.

Per the authors' pipeline: Reference gene primer amplification yielded estimated nucleated cell counts. The repertoire was sequenced with immunoSEQ multiplex PCR; TCRdb's copy has only in-frame clones and lacks some. V, J and clone size reflect that table, while D and trimming were determined from the DNA. The sample shows around 56,000 clones, about 87% of them seen only once. The receptor was isolated from a man between 60 and 75 years old with active or convalescent COVID-19. The specimen was peripheral blood.

The CDR3 DNA follows: TGTGCCAGCAGCTTAACAGGCCTCGGGCAGGGTTTCGACGAGCAGTACTTC. Its protein product is CASSLTGLGQGFDEQYF. This chain links TRBV7-3 with TRBJ2-7, with D maybe TRBD1 (5 bases). Trimming shortened V by 0 bases and J by 5 bases, and 20 bases separated the two germline ends. The CDR3 spans 17 residues. Germline V gene lookup returns CDR1 SGHTA and CDR2 FQGTGA.